This T cell receptor (beta chain) was profiled in a study of T cells in Graves' hyperthyroidism and ophthalmopathy. Patients were excluded because of uncontrolled infection, other autoimmune disease, pregnancy or lactation. Trimming removed 0 bases from V and 1 base from J, with 12 bases in between. This CDR3 spans 16 amino acids. From germline, CDR1 is GTSNPN and CDR2 SVGIG (reference sequence). Amplification of TCR beta CDR3 regions used RNA as the template. During a first-round RT-PCR of the TCR CDR3, the HTBI primer set was used. TCRdb independently ran MiXCR on the multiplex PCR reads; one entry per CDR3 protein. The table has hundreds of thousands of distinct CDR3 sequences, just under 20% seen once; the top ten hold 47%.

This chain links TRBV30 with TRBJ2-2, with D perhaps TRBD2 (5 bases). The TCR was taken from a middle-aged man with Graves' ophthalmopathy. Material for sequencing was blood. CDR3 DNA: TGTGCCTGGAGTGTACGACTCGGGGTGAACACCGGGGAGCTGTTTTTT. The encoded protein is CAWSVRLGVNTGELFF.